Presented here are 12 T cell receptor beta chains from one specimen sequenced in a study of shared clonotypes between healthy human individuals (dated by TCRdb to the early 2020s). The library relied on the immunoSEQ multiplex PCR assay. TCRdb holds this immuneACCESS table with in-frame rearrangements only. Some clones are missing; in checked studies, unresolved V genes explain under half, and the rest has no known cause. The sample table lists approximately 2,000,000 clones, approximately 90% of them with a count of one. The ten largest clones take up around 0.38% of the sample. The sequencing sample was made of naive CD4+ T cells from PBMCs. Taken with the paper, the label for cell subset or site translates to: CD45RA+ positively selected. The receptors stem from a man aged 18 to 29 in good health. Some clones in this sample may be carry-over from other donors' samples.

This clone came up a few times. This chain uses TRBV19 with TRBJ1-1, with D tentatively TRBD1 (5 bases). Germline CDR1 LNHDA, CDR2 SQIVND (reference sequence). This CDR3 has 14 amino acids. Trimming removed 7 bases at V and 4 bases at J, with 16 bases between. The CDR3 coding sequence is TGTGCCAGTAAGACAGCCGAACGGGGCACTGAAGCTTTCTTT. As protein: CASKTAERGTEAFF.

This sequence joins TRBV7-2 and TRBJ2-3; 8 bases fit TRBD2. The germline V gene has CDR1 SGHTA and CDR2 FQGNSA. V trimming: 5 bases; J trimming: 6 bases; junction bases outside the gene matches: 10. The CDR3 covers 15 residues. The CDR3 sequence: CASSTTPRTSDTQYF. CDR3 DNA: TGTGCCAGCAGCACAACCCCTCGGACTAGCGATACGCAGTATTTT.

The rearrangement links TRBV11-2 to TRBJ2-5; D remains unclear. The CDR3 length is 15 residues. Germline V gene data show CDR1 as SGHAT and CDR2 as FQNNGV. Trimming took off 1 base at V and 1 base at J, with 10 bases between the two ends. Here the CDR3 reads CASSLGRRTQETQYF. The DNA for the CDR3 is TGTGCCAGCAGCTTAGGGCGGCGGACCCAAGAGACCCAGTACTTC.

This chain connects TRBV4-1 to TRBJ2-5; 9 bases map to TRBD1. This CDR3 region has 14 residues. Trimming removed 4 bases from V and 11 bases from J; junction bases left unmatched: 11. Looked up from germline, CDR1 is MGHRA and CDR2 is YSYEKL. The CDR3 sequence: CASSPYRDRVGQYF. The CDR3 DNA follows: TGCGCCAGCAGCCCCTACCGGGACAGGGTTGGGCAGTACTTC.

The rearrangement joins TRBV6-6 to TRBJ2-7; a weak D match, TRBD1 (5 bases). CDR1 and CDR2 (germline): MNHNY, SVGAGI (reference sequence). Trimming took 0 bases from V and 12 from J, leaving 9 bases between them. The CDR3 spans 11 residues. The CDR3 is CASSYSAGRYF. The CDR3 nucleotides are TGTGCCAGCAGTTACTCAGCAGGGCGGTACTTC.

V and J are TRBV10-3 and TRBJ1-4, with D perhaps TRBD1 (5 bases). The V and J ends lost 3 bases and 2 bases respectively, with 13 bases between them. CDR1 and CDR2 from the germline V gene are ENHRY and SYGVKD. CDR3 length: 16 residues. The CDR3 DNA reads TGTGCCATCAGTGAAACACCGGGACGGACTAATGAAAAACTGTTTTTT. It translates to CAISETPGRTNEKLFF.

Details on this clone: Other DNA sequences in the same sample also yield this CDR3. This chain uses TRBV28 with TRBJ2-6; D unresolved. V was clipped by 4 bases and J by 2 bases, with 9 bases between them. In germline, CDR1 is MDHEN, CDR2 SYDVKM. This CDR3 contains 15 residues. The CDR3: CASSSPGAGANVLTF. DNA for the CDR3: TGTGCCAGCAGTTCACCAGGAGCTGGGGCCAACGTCCTGACTTTC.

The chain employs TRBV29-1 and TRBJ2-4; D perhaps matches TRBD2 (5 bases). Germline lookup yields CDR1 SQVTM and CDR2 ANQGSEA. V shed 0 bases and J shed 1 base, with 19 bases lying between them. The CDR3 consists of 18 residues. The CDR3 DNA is TGCAGCGTTGAAGAAATTACCGGAGGAGGTATTGCCAAAAACATTCAGTACTTC. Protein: CSVEEITGGGIAKNIQYF.

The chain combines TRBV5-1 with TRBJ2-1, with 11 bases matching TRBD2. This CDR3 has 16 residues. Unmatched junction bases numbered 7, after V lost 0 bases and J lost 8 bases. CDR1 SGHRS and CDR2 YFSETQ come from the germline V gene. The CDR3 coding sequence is TGCGCCAGCAGCTTGGGACTAGCGGGGAAGATGGATGAGCAGTTCTTC. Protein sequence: CASSLGLAGKMDEQFF.

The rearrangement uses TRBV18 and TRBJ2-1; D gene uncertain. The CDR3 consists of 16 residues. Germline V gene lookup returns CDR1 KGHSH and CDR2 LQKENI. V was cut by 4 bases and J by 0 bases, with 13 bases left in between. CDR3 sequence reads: CASSLFTLSSYNEQFF. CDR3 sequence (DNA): TGTGCCAGCTCACTATTTACCCTGAGCTCCTACAATGAGCAGTTCTTC.

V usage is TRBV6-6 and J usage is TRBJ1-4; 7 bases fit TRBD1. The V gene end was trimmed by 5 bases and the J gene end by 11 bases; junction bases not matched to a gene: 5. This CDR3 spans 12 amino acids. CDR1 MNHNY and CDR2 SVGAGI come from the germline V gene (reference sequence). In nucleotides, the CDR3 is TGTGCCAGCAGTGCCAGGGGGGACAAACTGTTTTTT. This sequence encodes CASSARGDKLFF.

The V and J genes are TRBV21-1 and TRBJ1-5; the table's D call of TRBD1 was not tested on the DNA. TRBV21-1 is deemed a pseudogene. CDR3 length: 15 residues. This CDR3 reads CASRSRDRGGQPQHF. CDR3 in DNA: TGTGCCAGCAGGTCCCGGGACAGGGGTGGGCAGCCCCAGCATTTT.